This T cell receptor beta chain originates from a study of blood T cell repertoires in COVID-19. The CDR3 is 16 residues long. V was cut by 4 bases and J by 0 bases, with 13 bases left in between. The germline gives CDR1 KGHDR, CDR2 SFDVKD. Authors' data handling: From reference gene primer amplification, estimates of nucleated cell counts were derived. Repertoires were generated with immunoSEQ multiplex PCR, while TCRdb's copy carries only in-frame clones and drops some. V and J calls and clone size are given by that table; D and trimming were obtained from the DNA. This repertoire shows over 150,000 clones, roughly 88% found once; its top ten account for 6.5% to 7.5%.

What was sequenced was peripheral blood. The sequence came from a woman in her 40s with COVID-19, enrolled during active disease. The V call is TRBV24-1, the J call TRBJ2-3, with D uncertain. The CDR3 DNA sequence: TGTGCCACCAGTGACCCACGACCGGAGAGCACAGATACGCAGTATTTT. Its translation: CATSDPRPESTDTQYF.